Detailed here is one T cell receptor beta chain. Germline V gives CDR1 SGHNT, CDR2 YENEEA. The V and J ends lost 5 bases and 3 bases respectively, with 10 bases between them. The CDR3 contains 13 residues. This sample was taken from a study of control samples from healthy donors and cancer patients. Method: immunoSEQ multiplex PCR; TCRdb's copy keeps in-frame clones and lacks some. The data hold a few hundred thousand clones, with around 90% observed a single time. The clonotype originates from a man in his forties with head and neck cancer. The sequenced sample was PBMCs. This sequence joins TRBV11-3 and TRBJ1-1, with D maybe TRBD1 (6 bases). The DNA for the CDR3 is TGTGCCAGCAGCCGGACAGTAGACACTGAAGCTTTCTTT. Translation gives CASSRTVDTEAFF.